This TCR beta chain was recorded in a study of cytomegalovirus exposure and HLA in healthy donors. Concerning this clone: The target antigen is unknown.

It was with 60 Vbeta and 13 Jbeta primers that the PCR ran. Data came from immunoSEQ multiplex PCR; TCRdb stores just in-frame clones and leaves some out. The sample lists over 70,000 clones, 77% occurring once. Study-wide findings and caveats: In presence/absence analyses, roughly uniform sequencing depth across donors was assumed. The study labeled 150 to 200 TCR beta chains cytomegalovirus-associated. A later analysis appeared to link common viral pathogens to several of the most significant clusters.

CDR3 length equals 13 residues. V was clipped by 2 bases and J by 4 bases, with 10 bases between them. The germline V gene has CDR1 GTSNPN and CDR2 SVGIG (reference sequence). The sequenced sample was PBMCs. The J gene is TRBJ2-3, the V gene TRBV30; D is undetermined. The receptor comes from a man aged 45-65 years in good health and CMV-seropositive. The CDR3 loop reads CAWSSRRADTQYF. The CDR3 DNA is TGTGCCTGGAGTTCCAGACGGGCAGATACGCAGTATTTT. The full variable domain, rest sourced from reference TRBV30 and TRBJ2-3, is SQTIHQWPATLVQPVGSPLSLECTVEGTSNPNLYWYRQAAGRGLQLLFYSVGIGQISSEVPQNLSASRPQDRQFILSSKKLLLSDSGFYLCAWSSRRADTQYFGPGTRLTVL.